Shown below are 14 T cell receptor beta chains from a single sample sequenced in a study of radiation and T cells in renal cell carcinoma. Described time point: blood 4 weeks post-SBRT, at nephrectomy. The treatment was: 15 Gy SBRT to primary tumor, nephrectomy 4 weeks later. Using immunoSEQ multiplex PCR, the repertoire was profiled, and TCRdb retains in-frame clones only, with some absent. The profile shows about 170,000 clones, 88% of them singletons. Sequenced material: blood, taken from a patient whose treatment included radiotherapy and nephrectomy. Source of these receptors: a woman between 45 and 60 years old with renal cell carcinoma.

CDR3 DNA sequence: TGTGCCAGCAGGGCAGGGGGGATAAGGAACGAGCAGTACTTC. Translation: CASRAGGIRNEQYF. This sequence joins TRBV6-5 and TRBJ2-7, with D tentatively TRBD1 (7 bases). Germline CDR1 and CDR2: MNHEY and SVGAGI. The CDR3 spans 14 residues. Trimming took off 6 bases at V and 5 bases at J, with 17 bases between the two ends.

This clone has only a few counts. The V and J genes are TRBV29-1 and TRBJ1-1; weak D call: TRBD1 (6 bases). Between the trimmed V and J ends, which lost 5 bases and 3 bases, there was a span of 10 bases. The CDR3 spans 12 residues. CDR1 SQVTM and CDR2 ANQGSEA come from the germline V gene. DNA of the CDR3: TGCAGCGTTTACAGGGTTGACACTGAAGCTTTCTTT. Translating it yields CSVYRVDTEAFF.

The chain has TRBV2 and TRBJ2-3; no definite D call. This CDR3 contains 14 residues. CDR1 is SNHLY, CDR2 FYNNEI, per germline. The ends were cut back, 2 bases at V and 6 bases at J, with 12 bases in the middle. As DNA, the CDR3 is TGTGCCAGCAGTGAATTTATAGCACGGGATACGCAGTATTTT. The encoded protein is CASSEFIARDTQYF.

The V gene is TRBV6-1, the J gene TRBJ1-2; TRBD1 is a possible D gene (5 bases). V was cut by 1 base and J by 7 bases, with 10 bases left in between. Germline CDR1 and CDR2: MNHNS and SASEGT. The CDR3 has 13 residues. CDR3 sequence: CASSEDRITGYTF. CDR3 nucleotide sequence: TGTGCCAGCAGTGAAGACAGGATTACTGGCTACACCTTC.

The chain links TRBV19 to TRBJ2-7; D ambiguous. The germline V gene encodes CDR1 LNHDA and CDR2 SQIVND (reference sequence). With 4 bases removed from V and 3 bases from J, the gap between germline ends came to 16 bases. There are 15 residues in the CDR3. The CDR3 DNA is TGTGCCAGTAGTACCTACGGATCGGGTGGCTACGAGCAGTACTTC. Residues: CASSTYGSGGYEQYF.

V usage is TRBV7-9 and J usage is TRBJ1-3; TRBD1 agrees at 8 bases. V lost 5 bases to trimming and J lost 6 bases; unmatched junction nucleotides: 9. Germline lookup yields CDR1 SEHNR and CDR2 FQNEAQ (reference sequence). CDR3 size: 15 residues. In DNA form, the CDR3 reads TGTGCCAGCAGCGACAATAGACAGGGGATAAACACCATATATTTT. This gives the protein CASSDNRQGINTIYF.

The V and J genes are TRBV11-2 and TRBJ1-6; possibly TRBD1 for D (5 bases). V was trimmed by 2 bases and J by 4 bases, leaving 9 bases between them. The CDR3 extends over 15 amino acids. Germline V gene lookup returns CDR1 SGHAT and CDR2 FQNNGV. The CDR3 bases are TGTGCCAGCAGCTTAATAGGGGCGTATAATTCACCCCTCCACTTT. Its protein is CASSLIGAYNSPLHF.

Concerning this clone: At one end, the junction sequence differs from germline, possibly due to a read error. The CDR3 region has the DNA TGTGCTAGCAGCCCAAGTCCGGGACTAGCTGTTCAAGAGACCCAGTACTTC. This translates into CASSPSPGLAVQETQYF. This chain joins TRBV7-7 and TRBJ2-5; the match to TRBD2 covers 9 bases. The CDR3 covers 17 residues. Germline-derived CDR1 and CDR2 are SSHAT and FNYEAQ (reference sequence).

The chain uses TRBV19 and TRBJ2-5; D ambiguous. CDR1 is LNHDA, CDR2 SQIVND, per germline (reference sequence). There are 13 residues in the CDR3. V was trimmed by 6 bases and J by 1 base, leaving 9 bases between them. The DNA of the CDR3 is TGTGCCAGTAGCTGGGCTAGCCAAGAGACCCAGTACTTC. This sequence encodes CASSWASQETQYF. Filled out from reference TRBV19 and TRBJ2-5, the complete variable domain reads DGGITQSPKYLFRKEGQNVTLSCEQNLNHDAMYWYRQDPGQGLRLIYYSQIVNDFQKGDIAEGYSVSREKKESFPLTVTSAQKNPTAFYLCASSWASQETQYFGPGTRLLVL.

The chain uses TRBV19 and TRBJ2-1; 10 nucleotides align to TRBD1. The CDR3 runs to 15 residues. CDR1 and CDR2 from the germline V gene are LNHDA and SQIVND (reference sequence). With V trimmed by 5 bases and J by 7 bases, 8 bases remained unmatched. CDR3 sequence: CASSGTGTGENEQFF. In DNA, the CDR3 is TGTGCCAGTAGTGGTACCGGGACAGGGGAGAATGAGCAGTTCTTC.

This chain's CDR3 is CASSSTSGGGNEQFF. The CDR3 DNA reads as TGTGCCAGCAGTTCTACTAGCGGGGGGGGGAATGAGCAGTTCTTC. This rearrangement joins TRBV6-4 to TRBJ2-1; 13 nucleotides match TRBD2. This CDR3 has 15 amino acids. J lost 7 bases, V lost 5 bases, and 5 bases had no gene match. Germline V lookup: CDR1 MRHNA, CDR2 SNTAGT.

This rearrangement joins TRBV18 to TRBJ1-1; D gene uncertain. This CDR3 region has 14 residues. V gave up 3 bases and J gave up 3 bases, with 11 bases separating them. CDR1 and CDR2 from the germline V gene are KGHSH and LQKENI. In nucleotides, the CDR3 is TGTGCCAGCTCACCTCGCCAGAGGGACACTGAAGCTTTCTTT. Its translation is CASSPRQRDTEAFF. Supplemented by reference TRBV18 and TRBJ1-1, the full variable domain reads NAGVMQNPRHLVRRRGQEARLRCSPMKGHSHVYWYRQLPEEGLKFMVYLQKENIIDESGMPKERFSAEFPKEGPSILRIQQVVRGDSAAYFCASSPRQRDTEAFFGQGTRLTVV.

The rearrangement uses TRBV19 and TRBJ1-1; TRBD1 aligns across 8 bases. With 10 bases clipped from V and 7 bases from J, the junction kept 14 bases outside the gene matches. Per germline, CDR1 LNHDA and CDR2 SQIVND (reference sequence). This CDR3 has 14 residues. This chain's CDR3 is CATQKDRDRGEAFF. CDR3 DNA: TGTGCCACCCAAAAGGACAGGGATCGGGGTGAAGCTTTCTTT.

This clone appeared once. The J gene is TRBJ2-7, the V gene TRBV27; no clear D. The CDR3 extends over 15 amino acids. CDR1 is MNHEY, CDR2 SMNVEV, per germline (reference sequence). The germline V and J ends were trimmed by 8 bases and 3 bases, with 20 bases remaining between them. CDR3 sequence (DNA): TGTGCCAGCTCTTCCCTGGGGAACGGCTTCTACGAGCAGTACTTC. Translated, it gives CASSSLGNGFYEQYF.